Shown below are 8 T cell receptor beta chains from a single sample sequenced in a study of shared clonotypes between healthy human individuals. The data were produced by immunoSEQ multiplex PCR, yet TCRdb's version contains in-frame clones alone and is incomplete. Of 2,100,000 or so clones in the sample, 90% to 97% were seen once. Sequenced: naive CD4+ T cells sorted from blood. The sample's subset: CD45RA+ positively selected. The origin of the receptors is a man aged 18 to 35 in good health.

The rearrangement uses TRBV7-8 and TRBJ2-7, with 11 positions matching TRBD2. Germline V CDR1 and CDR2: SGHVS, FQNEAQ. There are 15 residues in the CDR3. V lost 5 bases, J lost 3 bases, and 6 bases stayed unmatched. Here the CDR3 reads CASSRPGTSGYEQYF. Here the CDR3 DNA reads TGTGCCAGCAGCCGCCCCGGGACTAGCGGCTACGAGCAGTACTTC.

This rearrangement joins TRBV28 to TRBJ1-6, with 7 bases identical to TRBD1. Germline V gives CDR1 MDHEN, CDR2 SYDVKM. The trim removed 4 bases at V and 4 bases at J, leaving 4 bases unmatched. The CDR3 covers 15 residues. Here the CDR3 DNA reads TGTGCCAGCAGTTCCCACAGGGGTTATAATTCACCCCTCCACTTT. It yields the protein CASSSHRGYNSPLHF.

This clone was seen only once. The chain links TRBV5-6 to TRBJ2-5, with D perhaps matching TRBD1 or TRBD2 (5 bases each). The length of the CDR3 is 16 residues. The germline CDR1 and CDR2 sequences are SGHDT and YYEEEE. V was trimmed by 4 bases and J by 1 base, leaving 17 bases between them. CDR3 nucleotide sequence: TGTGCCAGCAGCCAGACCGGGACGAGATCCCAAGAGACCCAGTACTTC. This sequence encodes CASSQTGTRSQETQYF.

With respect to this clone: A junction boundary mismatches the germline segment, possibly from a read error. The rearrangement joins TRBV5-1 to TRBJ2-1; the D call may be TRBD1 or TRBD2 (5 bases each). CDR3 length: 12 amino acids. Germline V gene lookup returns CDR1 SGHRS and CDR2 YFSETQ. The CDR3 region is CASSSRFGTDVF. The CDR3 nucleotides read TGCGCCAGCAGCTCTAGATTCGGGACGGACGTCTTC.

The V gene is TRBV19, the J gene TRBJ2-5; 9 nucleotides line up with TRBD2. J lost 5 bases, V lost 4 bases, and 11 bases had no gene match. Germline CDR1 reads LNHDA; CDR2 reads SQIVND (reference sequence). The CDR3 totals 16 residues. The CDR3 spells CASSSEREARRETQYF. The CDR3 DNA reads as TGTGCCAGTAGTAGCGAGCGGGAGGCGAGACGGGAGACCCAGTACTTC.

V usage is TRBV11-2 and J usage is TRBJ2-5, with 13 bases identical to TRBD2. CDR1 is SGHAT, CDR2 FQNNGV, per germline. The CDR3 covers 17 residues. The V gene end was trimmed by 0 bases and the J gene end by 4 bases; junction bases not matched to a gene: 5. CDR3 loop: CASSLDELAGGLETQYF. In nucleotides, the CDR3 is TGTGCCAGCAGCTTAGATGAACTAGCGGGGGGGTTAGAGACCCAGTACTTC. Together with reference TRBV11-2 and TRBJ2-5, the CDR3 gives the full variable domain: EAGVAQSPRYKIIEKRQSVAFWCNPISGHATLYWYQQILGQGPKLLIQFQNNGVVDDSQLPKDRFSAERLKGVDSTLKIQPAKLEDSAVYLCASSLDELAGGLETQYFGPGTRLLVL.

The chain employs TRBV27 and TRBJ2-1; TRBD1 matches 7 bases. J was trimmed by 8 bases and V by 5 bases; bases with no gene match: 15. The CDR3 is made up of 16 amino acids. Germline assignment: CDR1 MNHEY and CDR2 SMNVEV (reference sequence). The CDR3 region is CASSPQDRLSFDEQFF. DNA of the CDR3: TGTGCCAGCAGTCCCCAGGACAGGCTCTCTTTCGATGAGCAGTTCTTC.

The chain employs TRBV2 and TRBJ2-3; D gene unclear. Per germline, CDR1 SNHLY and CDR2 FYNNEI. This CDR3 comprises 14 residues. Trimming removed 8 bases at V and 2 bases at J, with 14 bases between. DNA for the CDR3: TGTGCCAGCCTCTCCTGGGGTTACACAGATACGCAGTATTTT. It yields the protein CASLSWGYTDTQYF.